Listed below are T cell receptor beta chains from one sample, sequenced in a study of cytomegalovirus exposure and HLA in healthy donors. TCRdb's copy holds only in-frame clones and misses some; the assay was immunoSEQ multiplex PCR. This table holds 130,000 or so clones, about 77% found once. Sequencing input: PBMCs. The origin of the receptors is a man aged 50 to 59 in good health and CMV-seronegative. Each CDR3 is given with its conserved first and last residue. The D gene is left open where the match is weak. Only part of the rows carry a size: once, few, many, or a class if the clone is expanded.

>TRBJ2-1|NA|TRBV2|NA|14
CASSDRVEGNEQFF
TGTGCCAGCAGCGACAGGGTGGAGGGCAATGAGCAGTTCTTC
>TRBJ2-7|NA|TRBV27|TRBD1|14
CASSPQGTGYEQYF
TGTGCCAGCAGTCCTCAAGGGACAGGGTACGAGCAGTACTTC
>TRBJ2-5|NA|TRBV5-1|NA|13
CASSLGILETQYF
TGCGCCAGCAGCTTGGGTATTTTGGAGACCCAGTACTTC
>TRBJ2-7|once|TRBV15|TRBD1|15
CATSRQGTGFYEQYF
TGTGCCACCAGCAGGCAGGGGACAGGTTTCTACGAGCAGTACTTC
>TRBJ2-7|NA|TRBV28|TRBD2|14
CASYPGLVVYEQYF
TGTGCCAGCTATCCGGGACTAGTGGTCTACGAGCAGTACTTC
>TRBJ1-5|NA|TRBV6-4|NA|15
CARSELRSRNQPQHF
TGTGCCCGCAGTGAGTTGAGGTCTCGGAATCAGCCCCAGCATTTT
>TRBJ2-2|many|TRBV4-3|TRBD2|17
CASSQVGVAGGNGELFF
TGCGCCAGCAGCCAAGTGGGTGTAGCGGGAGGTAACGGGGAGCTGTTTTTT
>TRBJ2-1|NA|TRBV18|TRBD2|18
CASSPVGTSGRRGNEQFF
TGTGCCAGCTCACCAGTTGGGACTAGCGGGAGGCGTGGCAATGAGCAGTTCTTC
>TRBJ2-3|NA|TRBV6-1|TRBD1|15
CASSGTGGFTDTQYF
TGTGCCAGCAGTGGGACAGGGGGCTTCACAGATACGCAGTATTTT
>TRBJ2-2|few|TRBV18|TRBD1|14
CASSRDRGTGELFF
TGTGCCAGCTCACGAGACAGGGGTACCGGGGAGCTGTTTTTT
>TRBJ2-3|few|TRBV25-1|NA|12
CASSGRTDTQYF
TGTGCCAGCAGTGGGCGCACAGATACGCAGTATTTT
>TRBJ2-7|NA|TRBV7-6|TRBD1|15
CASSSSWDRAAEQYF
TGTGCCAGCAGCTCTAGTTGGGACAGGGCGGCCGAGCAGTACTTC
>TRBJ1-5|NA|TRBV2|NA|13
CASSEEGNQPQHF
TGTGCCAGCAGTGAAGAGGGGAATCAGCCCCAGCATTTT
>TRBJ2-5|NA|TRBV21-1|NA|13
CASSKGVVETQYF
TGTGCCAGCAGCAAAGGAGTTGTGGAGACCCAGTACTTC
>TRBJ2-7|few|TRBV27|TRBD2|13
CASSLELAGEQYF
TGTGCCAGCAGCCTCGAACTAGCGGGGGAGCAGTACTTC
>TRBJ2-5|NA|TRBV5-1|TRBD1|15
CASSLAGQVQETQYF
TGCGCCAGCAGCTTGGCTGGACAGGTCCAAGAGACCCAGTACTTC
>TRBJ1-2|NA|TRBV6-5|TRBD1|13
CASSLDRVIGYTF
TGTGCCAGCAGCCTCGACAGGGTAATTGGCTACACCTTC
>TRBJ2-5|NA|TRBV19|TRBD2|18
CASSIALAGAVGLETQYF
TGTGCCAGTAGTATAGCTCTAGCGGGAGCGGTAGGTTTGGAGACCCAGTACTTC
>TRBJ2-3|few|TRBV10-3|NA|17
CAISESFRGTSTDTQYF
TGTGCCATCAGTGAGTCCTTCCGGGGGACTAGCACAGATACGCAGTATTTT
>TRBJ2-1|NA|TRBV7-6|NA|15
CASSQQGIGYIEQFF
TGTGCCAGCAGCCAACAGGGAATAGGCTATATTGAGCAGTTCTTC
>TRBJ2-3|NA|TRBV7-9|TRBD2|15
CASSYTSGSADTQYF
TGTGCCAGCAGCTACACTAGCGGGAGCGCAGATACGCAGTATTTT
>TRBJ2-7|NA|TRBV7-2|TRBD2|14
CASSSVAGGYEQYF
TGTGCCAGCAGCTCAGTTGCGGGAGGGTACGAGCAGTACTTC